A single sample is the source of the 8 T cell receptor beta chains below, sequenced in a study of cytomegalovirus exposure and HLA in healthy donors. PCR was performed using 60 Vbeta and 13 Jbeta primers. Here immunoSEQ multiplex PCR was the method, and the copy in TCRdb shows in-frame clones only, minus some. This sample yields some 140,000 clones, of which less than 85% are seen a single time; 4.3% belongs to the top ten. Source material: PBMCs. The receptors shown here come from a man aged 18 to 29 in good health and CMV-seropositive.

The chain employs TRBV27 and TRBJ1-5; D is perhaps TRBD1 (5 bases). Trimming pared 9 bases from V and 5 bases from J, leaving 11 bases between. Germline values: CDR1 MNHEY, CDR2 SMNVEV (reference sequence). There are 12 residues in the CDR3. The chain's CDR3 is CASGRGDQPQHF. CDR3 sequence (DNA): TGTGCCAGTGGGCGGGGGGATCAGCCCCAGCATTTT.

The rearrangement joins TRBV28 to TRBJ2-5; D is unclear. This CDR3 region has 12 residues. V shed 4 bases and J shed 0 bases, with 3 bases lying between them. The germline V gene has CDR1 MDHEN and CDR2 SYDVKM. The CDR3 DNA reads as TGTGCCAGCAGTTCGTACCAAGAGACCCAGTACTTC. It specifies CASSSYQETQYF. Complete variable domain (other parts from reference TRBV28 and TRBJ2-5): DVKVTQSSRYLVKRTGEKVFLECVQDMDHENMFWYRQDPGLGLRLIYFSYDVKMKEKGDIPEGYSVSREKKERFSLILESASTNQTSMYLCASSSYQETQYFGPGTRLLVL.

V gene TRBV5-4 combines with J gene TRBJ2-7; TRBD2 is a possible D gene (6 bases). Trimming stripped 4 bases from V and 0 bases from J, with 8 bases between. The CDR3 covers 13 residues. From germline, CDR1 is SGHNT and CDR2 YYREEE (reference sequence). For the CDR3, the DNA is TGTGCCAGCAGCAGGGGAGGCTCCTACGAGCAGTACTTC. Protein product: CASSRGGSYEQYF.

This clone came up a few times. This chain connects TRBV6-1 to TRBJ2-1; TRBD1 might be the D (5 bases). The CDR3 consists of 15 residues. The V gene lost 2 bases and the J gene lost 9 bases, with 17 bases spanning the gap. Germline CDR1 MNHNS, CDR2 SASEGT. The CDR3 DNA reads TGTGCCAGCAGTGAAACACAGGCTAGGCGTGCTGAGCAGTTCTTC. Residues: CASSETQARRAEQFF.

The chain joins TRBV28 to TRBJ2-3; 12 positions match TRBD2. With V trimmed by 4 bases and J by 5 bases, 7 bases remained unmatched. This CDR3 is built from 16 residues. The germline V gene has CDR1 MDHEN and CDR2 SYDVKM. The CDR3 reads CASSSPSGRALDTQYF. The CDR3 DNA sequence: TGTGCCAGCAGTTCTCCTAGCGGGAGGGCGCTAGATACGCAGTATTTT.

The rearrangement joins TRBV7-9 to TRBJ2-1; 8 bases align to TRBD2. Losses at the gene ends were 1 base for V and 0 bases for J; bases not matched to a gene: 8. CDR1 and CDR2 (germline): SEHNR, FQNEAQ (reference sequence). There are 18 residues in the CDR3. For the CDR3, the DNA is TGTGCCAGCAGCTTAGTTACCGTAGCGGGGCCCTCCTACAATGAGCAGTTCTTC. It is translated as CASSLVTVAGPSYNEQFF.

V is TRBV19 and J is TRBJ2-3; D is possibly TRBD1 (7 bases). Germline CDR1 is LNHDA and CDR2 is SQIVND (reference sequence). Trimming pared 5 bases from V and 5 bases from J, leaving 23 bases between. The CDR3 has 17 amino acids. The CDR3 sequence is CASSSRSTGRWVDTQYF. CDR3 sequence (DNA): TGTGCCAGTAGTTCACGCTCGACAGGGAGGTGGGTAGATACGCAGTATTTT.

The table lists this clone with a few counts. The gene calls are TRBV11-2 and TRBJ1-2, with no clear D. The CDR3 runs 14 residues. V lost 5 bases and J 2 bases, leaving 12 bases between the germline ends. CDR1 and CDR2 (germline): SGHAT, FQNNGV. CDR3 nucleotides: TGTGCCAGCAGCCCACGGACTTCCAACTATGGCTACACCTTC. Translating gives CASSPRTSNYGYTF.